Shown below are 21 T cell receptor beta chains from a single sample sequenced in a study of blood T cell repertoires in COVID-19. Libraries were prepared by immunoSEQ multiplex PCR; TCRdb keeps only in-frame clonotypes and omits some of them. The sample holds over 45,000 clones, 80% to 85% seen once. Source material: peripheral blood. These receptors all come from a woman aged 55-70 years with acute or convalescent COVID-19.

This clone was found once. This chain joins TRBV7-8 and TRBJ2-5, with TRBD2 matching 12 bases. V gave up 4 bases and J gave up 5 bases; unmatched junction bases: 26. This CDR3 is 22 amino acids long. Looked up from germline, CDR1 is SGHVS and CDR2 is FQNEAQ. CDR3 coding DNA: TGTGCCAGCAGCTCAAGGACAGGTCCCCTACGGGGACTAGCGGGCAGGCAGGAGACCCAGTACTTC. As protein: CASSSRTGPLRGLAGRQETQYF.

The chain links TRBV6-2 or TRBV6-3 to TRBJ1-6, with D maybe TRBD1 (6 bases). In germline, CDR1 is MNHEY, CDR2 SVGEGT. The V and J ends lost 5 bases and 10 bases respectively, with 6 bases between them. The CDR3 has 11 residues. The DNA of the CDR3 is TGTGCCAGCAGTCAGGGGTCACCCCTCCACTTT. Its protein is CASSQGSPLHF.

The chain links TRBV14 to TRBJ1-2; 8 bases align to TRBD1. V lost 1 base and J lost 6; bases outside the gene matches: 7. Germline assignment: CDR1 SGHDN and CDR2 FVKESK. This CDR3 contains 15 residues. Here the CDR3 reads CASSQARARGHGYTF. The CDR3 coding sequence is TGTGCCAGCAGCCAAGCCCGGGCCAGGGGGCATGGCTACACCTTC.

The rearrangement links TRBV5-4 to TRBJ2-4; 10 bases agree with TRBD2. The trim removed 2 bases at V and 4 bases at J, leaving 6 bases unmatched. There are 16 residues in the CDR3. Germline V CDR1 and CDR2: SGHNT, YYREEE (reference sequence). The CDR3 bases are TGTGCCAGCAGCTTACTAGCGGGGACGGGTAAAAACATTCAGTACTTC. Its protein product is CASSLLAGTGKNIQYF.

This rearrangement joins TRBV5-6 to TRBJ1-5; 9 bases align to TRBD1. V trimming: 0 bases; J trimming: 6 bases; junction bases outside the gene matches: 4. The V gene's germline CDR1 is SGHDT and CDR2 YYEEEE. The CDR3 is made up of 15 amino acids. CDR3 nucleotide sequence: TGTGCCAGCAGCTTGGCCGGGACAGGGCGTCAGCCCCAGCATTTT. Protein: CASSLAGTGRQPQHF.

Only a few counts were recorded for this clone. Other nucleotide sequences in the sample specify the same CDR3. The CDR3: CASSQGAGPTEAFF. In DNA, the CDR3 is TGTGCCAGCAGCCAAGGCGCAGGGCCCACTGAAGCTTTCTTT. The chain recombines TRBV3-1 (or the pseudogene TRBV3-2) with TRBJ1-1, with D possibly being TRBD1 (5 bases). The CDR3 sequence is 14 residues long. The germline CDR1 and CDR2 sequences are LGHDT and YNNKEL (reference sequence). Deletions cut 1 base from V and 4 bases from J, with 10 bases between.

A few counts support this clone. The chain links TRBV3-1 (or the pseudogene TRBV3-2) to TRBJ1-4; 7 nucleotides line up with TRBD1. The CDR3 has 15 amino acids. The germline CDR1 and CDR2 sequences are LGHDT and YNNKEL (reference sequence). V dropped 5 bases and J dropped 7; count of bases not matched to a gene: 10. The chain's CDR3 is CASSARQGSREKLFF. The CDR3 region has the DNA TGTGCCAGCAGCGCCCGACAGGGTTCCCGTGAAAAACTGTTTTTT.

The CDR3 coding sequence is TGTGCCAGCAGCTTAGGTGTCGGGGAGCAGTACTTC. It translates to CASSLGVGEQYF. The V gene is TRBV11-2, the J gene TRBJ2-7; no firm D call. The CDR3 runs 12 residues. V dropped 1 base and J dropped 7 bases, with 8 bases sitting between them. CDR1 is SGHAT and CDR2 is FQNNGV in the germline V gene.

This clone came up a few times. The chain recombines TRBV11-2 with TRBJ1-3; tentatively, D is TRBD1 (6 bases). Germline V CDR1 and CDR2: SGHAT, FQNNGV. Trimming shortened V by 5 bases and J by 0 bases, and 8 bases separated the two germline ends. The length of the CDR3 is 14 residues. CDR3 sequence: CASSPGDSGNTIYF. In DNA, the CDR3 is TGTGCCAGCAGCCCAGGGGACTCTGGAAACACCATATATTTT.

The chain couples TRBV9 to TRBJ1-2; 12 nucleotides align to TRBD1. The CDR3 loop spans 15 amino acids. Germline trimming cut 3 bases from V and 8 bases from J; bases unmatched to any gene: 8. Germline V gene data show CDR1 as SGDLS and CDR2 as YYNGEE. CDR3 sequence reads: CASSALRDRGRGYTF. DNA of the CDR3: TGTGCCAGCAGCGCCCTCCGGGACAGGGGGCGCGGCTACACCTTC.

The chain uses TRBV27 and TRBJ2-6, with D maybe TRBD1 (6 bases). Trimming left V 2 bases short and J 1 base short, with 6 bases between. Germline V CDR1 and CDR2: MNHEY, SMNVEV (reference sequence). The CDR3 runs to 15 residues. Here the CDR3 DNA reads TGTGCCAGCAGTTTAGACAGGTCTGGGGCCAACGTCCTGACTTTC. Protein sequence: CASSLDRSGANVLTF.

The rearrangement links TRBV9 to TRBJ2-3, with 9 positions matching TRBD2. Per germline, CDR1 SGDLS and CDR2 YYNGEE. The V segment lost 4 bases and the J segment 6 bases; nucleotides outside the gene matches: 12. The CDR3 length is 16 residues. CDR3 coding DNA: TGTGCCAGCAGCCTAGGGACTAGCCCCACCGGGGATACGCAGTATTTT. Translating gives CASSLGTSPTGDTQYF.

The chain links TRBV5-6 to TRBJ2-1, with 13 positions matching TRBD2. CDR1 and CDR2 from the germline V gene are SGHDT and YYEEEE. V dropped 3 bases and J dropped 2; count of bases not matched to a gene: 2. The CDR3 sequence is 16 residues long. Here the CDR3 DNA reads TGTGCCAGCAGCTGGGGACTAGCGGGAACCTACAATGAGCAGTTCTTC. Translation gives CASSWGLAGTYNEQFF. Together with reference TRBV5-6 and TRBJ2-1, the CDR3 gives the full variable domain: DAGVTQSPTHLIKTRGQQVTLRCSPKSGHDTVSWYQQALGQGPQFIFQYYEEEERQRGNFPDRFSGHQFPNYSSELNVNALLLGDSALYLCASSWGLAGTYNEQFFGPGTRLTVL.

The chain employs TRBV7-9 and TRBJ1-2; TRBD1 aligns across 9 bases. The CDR3 is made up of 15 amino acids. Germline assignment: CDR1 SEHNR and CDR2 FQNEAQ (reference sequence). J gave up 4 bases and V 5 bases, and 8 bases lay outside the gene matches. The CDR3 DNA reads as TGTGCCAGCAGCCCGTGGGACAGGGCCATCTATGGCTACACCTTC. Amino acids: CASSPWDRAIYGYTF.

The genes are TRBV6-5 and TRBJ1-1; D may be TRBD1 (6 bases). V was clipped by 5 bases and J by 4 bases, with 17 bases between them. The V gene's germline CDR1 is MNHEY and CDR2 SVGAGI. The CDR3 runs 15 residues. The DNA for the CDR3 is TGTGCCAGCAGTCGGCGCGGGGGCAGAACCACTGAAGCTTTCTTT. Encoded protein: CASSRRGGRTTEAFF.

J is TRBJ2-1 and V is TRBV11-3, with 7 nucleotides matching TRBD2. The V gene end was trimmed by 5 bases and the J gene end by 4 bases; junction bases not matched to a gene: 14. CDR1 SGHNT and CDR2 YENEEA come from the germline V gene. The CDR3 has 17 residues. The CDR3 DNA sequence: TGTGCCAGCAGCCCGTCCGACACCGGGACTATTTACAATGAGCAGTTCTTC. As protein: CASSPSDTGTIYNEQFF.

The V and J genes are TRBV30 and TRBJ1-1; D unresolved. Germline CDR1 GTSNPN, CDR2 SVGIG (reference sequence). This CDR3 comprises 16 residues. Trimming removed 3 bases at V and 0 bases at J, with 17 bases between. For the CDR3, the DNA is TGTGCCTGGAGCGCACCGGGGTTCAGACTGAACACTGAAGCTTTCTTT. Protein product: CAWSAPGFRLNTEAFF.

The chain uses TRBV5-1 and TRBJ2-1; a possible D gene is TRBD1 (6 bases). In germline, CDR1 is SGHRS, CDR2 YFSETQ. Trimming pared 6 bases from V and 2 bases from J, leaving 18 bases between. CDR3 size: 16 residues. In nucleotides, the CDR3 is TGCGCCAGCACGAAAAACCACAGGGTTACCTACAATGAGCAGTTCTTC. Protein product: CASTKNHRVTYNEQFF.

The rearrangement links TRBV28 to TRBJ1-1, with TRBD1 matching 7 bases. J gave up 3 bases and V 6 bases, and 7 bases lay outside the gene matches. Germline CDR1 reads MDHEN; CDR2 reads SYDVKM. This CDR3 is 14 amino acids long. The CDR3 nucleotides are TGTGCCAGCAGATATCACACAGGGGACACTGAAGCTTTCTTT. Its translation: CASRYHTGDTEAFF.

The chain is built from TRBV2 and TRBJ2-2; TRBD2 agrees at 11 bases. CDR3 length: 17 residues. The ends lost 5 bases at V and 5 bases at J; junction bases unmatched: 10. Germline-derived CDR1 and CDR2 are SNHLY and FYNNEI. CDR3 sequence reads: CASSPSRLAGPTGELFF. The DNA for the CDR3 is TGTGCCAGCAGTCCCTCTCGACTAGCGGGACCGACCGGGGAGCTGTTTTTT.

V is TRBV2 and J is TRBJ1-2, with D possibly TRBD1 on 6 matching bases. Germline V gives CDR1 SNHLY, CDR2 FYNNEI. The CDR3 has 13 amino acids. Trimming removed 6 bases from V and 6 bases from J, with 14 bases in between. The chain's CDR3 is CASRAGTLDGYTF. The CDR3 DNA sequence: TGTGCCAGCAGGGCCGGGACACTGGATGGCTACACCTTC.